The next 13 T cell receptor beta chains were all read from a single sample in a study of blood T cell repertoires in COVID-19 (dated by TCRdb to the early 2020s). Libraries were constructed by the immunoSEQ multiplex PCR assay. In its TCRdb copy, this immuneACCESS table keeps in-frame sequences only and misses some clones. Where compared with another copy, unresolved V genes explain less than half of these, and the others have no known cause. This sample has roughly 210,000 clones in its table, and around nine tenths of those were observed once. 7% to 7.5% of the sample is taken by the ten largest. Sequencing was done on a sample of PBMCs or T cells enriched from blood (not recorded which). Every receptor here comes from a man between 25 and 39 years old in a cohort exposed to, infected with or recovered from COVID-19 (not recorded which).

The sample holds one count of this clone. The CDR3 DNA follows: TGTGCCAGCAGAGGAGCGAACGGGTCACCCCTCCACTTT. This gives the protein CASRGANGSPLHF. V usage is TRBV6-5 and J usage is TRBJ1-6, with D unclear. The CDR3 length is 13 residues. Germline V gene sequence: CDR1 MNHEY, CDR2 SVGAGI. Trimming cost V 6 bases and J 10 bases, with 13 bases left between them.

The table lists this clone with a count of one. This chain connects TRBV6-1 to TRBJ1-1; D unresolved. The CDR3 is made up of 14 amino acids. In germline, CDR1 is MNHNS, CDR2 SASEGT. V shed 2 bases and J shed 5 bases, with 12 bases lying between them. The CDR3 region is CASSEMAGRTEAFF. CDR3 DNA: TGTGCCAGCAGTGAAATGGCGGGTAGGACTGAAGCTTTCTTT.

This rearrangement joins TRBV19 to TRBJ2-5, with D possibly TRBD2 on 6 matching bases. The CDR3 is 15 residues long. Per germline, CDR1 LNHDA and CDR2 SQIVND (reference sequence). V was cut by 4 bases and J by 3 bases, with 15 bases left in between. CDR3 amino acids: CASSKQARGKETQYF. The CDR3 bases are TGTGCCAGTAGTAAACAGGCCCGGGGGAAAGAGACCCAGTACTTC.

The chain couples TRBV20-1 to TRBJ1-2; D unresolved. The CDR3 runs to 11 residues. Deletions cut 3 bases from V and 7 bases from J, with 9 bases between. Germline V gene lookup returns CDR1 DFQATT and CDR2 SNEGSKA (reference sequence). CDR3 loop: CSASVLSGYTF. The CDR3 bases are TGCAGTGCTAGTGTTTTATCTGGCTACACCTTC.

J is TRBJ2-7 and V is TRBV4-3; TRBD2 matches 13 bases. V lost 2 bases and J lost 7; bases outside the gene matches: 11. This CDR3 is built from 17 residues. Germline lookup yields CDR1 LGHNA and CDR2 YSLEER. The CDR3 sequence: CASSQWALAGGPGEQYF. In nucleotides, the CDR3 is TGCGCCAGCAGCCAATGGGCACTAGCGGGAGGGCCTGGGGAGCAGTACTTC.

The genes are TRBV10-1 and TRBJ2-3; 8 bases agree with TRBD2. Germline CDR1 reads WNHNN; CDR2 reads SYGVQD (reference sequence). Trimming took 6 bases from V and 0 from J; bases not matched to a gene: 11. The CDR3 contains 17 residues. The CDR3 protein is CASSPLGSGRSTDTQYF. The CDR3 DNA is TGCGCCAGCAGCCCCCTAGGGAGCGGGAGAAGCACAGATACGCAGTATTTT.

This clone turned up a few times. This chain links TRBV5-1 with TRBJ2-2; TRBD1 aligns across 7 bases. CDR3 length: 15 amino acids. CDR1 SGHRS and CDR2 YFSETQ come from the germline V gene. Trimming cost V 0 bases and J 3 bases; bases outside gene matches: 2. The CDR3 here is CASSLEGTDTGELFF. The CDR3 nucleotides read TGCGCCAGCAGCTTGGAAGGGACAGACACCGGGGAGCTGTTTTTT.

This clone was seen only once. The chain employs TRBV20-1 and TRBJ2-7; D not certain. The CDR3 contains 11 residues. V lost 5 bases, J lost 1 base, and 6 bases lay in between. Germline CDR1 is DFQATT and CDR2 is SNEGSKA (reference sequence). The CDR3, as DNA: TGCAGTGCTTCTAAATCCTACGAGCAGTACTTC. It specifies CSASKSYEQYF.

The V and J genes are TRBV5-1 and TRBJ2-5, with D maybe TRBD2 (5 bases). This CDR3 spans 16 amino acids. Trimming removed 4 bases from V and 0 bases from J, with 16 bases in between. Germline CDR1 is SGHRS and CDR2 is YFSETQ. CDR3 in amino acids: CASSPDGRAYQETQYF. For the CDR3, the DNA is TGCGCCAGCAGCCCGGACGGGCGGGCATACCAAGAGACCCAGTACTTC. Full variable domain (outside the CDR3, taken from reference TRBV5-1 and TRBJ2-5): KAGVTQTPRYLIKTRGQQVTLSCSPISGHRSVSWYQQTPGQGLQFLFEYFSETQRNKGNFPGRFSGRQFSNSRSEMNVSTLELGDSALYLCASSPDGRAYQETQYFGPGTRLLVL.

The chain is built from TRBV29-1 and TRBJ2-1; 11 bases are a match to TRBD2. Germline V gene lookup returns CDR1 SQVTM and CDR2 ANQGSEA. The CDR3 consists of 18 residues. V shed 2 bases, J shed 8 bases, and the junction held 17 bases outside the gene matches. The CDR3 DNA follows: TGCAGCGTTGAAACAACGCCGGGACTAGCGGTTGGGGGGGATGAGCAGTTCTTC. It specifies CSVETTPGLAVGGDEQFF.

The V call is TRBV2, the J call TRBJ1-5; D is possibly TRBD1 (6 bases). Trimming took off 10 bases at V and 7 bases at J, with 17 bases between the two ends. The CDR3 is made up of 13 amino acids. Germline V lookup: CDR1 SNHLY, CDR2 FYNNEI. The CDR3 loop reads CATTPGGPQPQHF. The CDR3 nucleotides are TGTGCCACTACTCCGGGGGGGCCGCAGCCCCAGCATTTT.

J is TRBJ2-6 and V is TRBV29-1; D call uncertain. CDR1 and CDR2 from the germline V gene are SQVTM and ANQGSEA. Trimming stripped 5 bases from V and 2 bases from J, with 7 bases between. CDR3 length: 13 residues. As DNA, the CDR3 is TGCAGCGTTTGGCTGGCTGGGGCCAACGTCCTGACTTTC. Its translation: CSVWLAGANVLTF. Looking up the rest from reference TRBV29-1 and TRBJ2-6 gives the full variable domain: SAVISQKPSRDICQRGTSLTIQCQVDSQVTMMFWYRQQPGQSLTLIATANQGSEATYESGFVIDKFPISRPNLTFSTLTVSNMSPEDSSIYLCSVWLAGANVLTFGAGSRLTVL.

V and J are TRBV7-9 and TRBJ1-4, with D possibly being TRBD1 (6 bases). The V gene lost 1 base and the J gene lost 7 bases, with 16 bases spanning the gap. The germline gives CDR1 SEHNR, CDR2 FQNEAQ (reference sequence). This CDR3 has 16 amino acids. The CDR3: CASSLGGLTVGEKLFF. Written as DNA, the CDR3 is TGTGCCAGCAGCTTAGGGGGGCTAACAGTGGGTGAAAAACTGTTTTTT.